These 10 T cell receptor beta chains were sequenced from one sample in a study of T cell responses to AZD1222 COVID-19 vaccine. Libraries were prepared by immunoSEQ multiplex PCR; TCRdb keeps only in-frame clonotypes and omits some of them. The data contain 140,000 to 150,000 clones, around 90% of them seen just once; the ten biggest clones take up 1.5% to 2.5%. Sequenced here: peripheral blood, sampled 28 days after the second AZD1222 dose. Receptors originate from an adult who received the AZD1222 COVID-19 vaccine.

This chain links TRBV6-6 with TRBJ1-3; D unclear. This CDR3 contains 13 residues. The V and J ends lost 4 bases and 4 bases respectively, with 8 bases between them. CDR1 is MNHNY, CDR2 SVGAGI, per germline (reference sequence). The CDR3 reads CASSSSQGNTIYF. The CDR3 DNA sequence: TGTGCCAGCAGTTCCTCACAAGGAAACACCATATATTTT.

The chain employs TRBV11-2 and TRBJ1-1; maybe TRBD1 (6 bases). The CDR3 loop spans 13 amino acids. V lost 3 bases, J lost 3 bases, and 8 bases lay in between. Germline V gene data show CDR1 as SGHAT and CDR2 as FQNNGV. CDR3 DNA: TGTGCCAGCAGCTTCAACAGGGACACTGAAGCTTTCTTT. Translating gives CASSFNRDTEAFF.

The rearrangement uses TRBV6-4 and TRBJ2-3; 7 bases fit TRBD2. Germline loops: CDR1 MRHNA, CDR2 SNTAGT. Germline trimming cut 4 bases from V and 3 bases from J; bases unmatched to any gene: 1. The CDR3 has 13 residues. In DNA form, the CDR3 reads TGTGCCAGCAGTGGGCGGGAGACAGATACGCAGTATTTT. This gives the protein CASSGRETDTQYF.

The gene calls are TRBV19 and TRBJ1-1; D uncertain. Per germline, CDR1 LNHDA and CDR2 SQIVND (reference sequence). V was clipped by 5 bases and J by 6 bases, with 13 bases between them. This CDR3 is 13 amino acids long. The chain's CDR3 is CASSGASRAEAFF. For the CDR3, the DNA is TGTGCCAGTAGTGGCGCCTCGAGGGCTGAAGCTTTCTTT.

V is TRBV5-1 and J is TRBJ2-5; 12 nucleotides line up with TRBD2. Germline V gene sequence: CDR1 SGHRS, CDR2 YFSETQ. V trimming: 4 bases; J trimming: 4 bases; junction bases outside the gene matches: 8. The CDR3 has 16 amino acids. The CDR3 sequence is CASSPSTSGSPETQYF. In nucleotides, the CDR3 is TGCGCCAGCAGCCCCTCGACTAGCGGGAGCCCAGAGACCCAGTACTTC.

The J gene is TRBJ1-1, the V gene TRBV18; D is ambiguous. CDR3 length: 17 residues. The germline CDR1 and CDR2 sequences are KGHSH and LQKENI. V gave up 3 bases and J gave up 1 base, with 18 bases separating them. This chain's CDR3 is CASSPENRIRANTEAFF. In nucleotides, the CDR3 is TGTGCCAGCTCACCGGAAAACAGAATAAGGGCGAACACTGAAGCTTTCTTT.

This sequence joins TRBV6-6 and TRBJ1-1; D unresolved. The CDR3 loop spans 14 amino acids. CDR1 and CDR2 (germline): MNHNY, SVGAGI (reference sequence). V was trimmed by 0 bases and J by 4 bases, leaving 9 bases between them. CDR3 amino acids: CASSYSRSGTEAFF. In DNA, the CDR3 is TGTGCCAGCAGTTACTCCAGATCGGGCACTGAAGCTTTCTTT.

The chain employs TRBV15 and TRBJ1-6, with D maybe TRBD1 (6 bases). Germline V gene sequence: CDR1 LNHNV, CDR2 YYDKDF (reference sequence). This CDR3 is 13 amino acids long. V was clipped by 3 bases and J by 7 bases, with 7 bases between them. CDR3 DNA sequence: TGTGCCACCAGCAGGGGACAAAATTCACCCCTCCACTTT. Translation gives CATSRGQNSPLHF.

This clone was observed a single time. The chain is built from TRBV6-1 and TRBJ1-4; TRBD1 agrees at 10 bases. Germline V gene lookup returns CDR1 MNHNS and CDR2 SASEGT. The CDR3 runs 16 residues. The J segment lost 6 bases and the V segment lost 5 bases, leaving 9 bases of the junction unmatched. CDR3 in DNA: TGTGCCAGCAGTAAAGACAGGGGGCAAGGAGATGAAAAACTGTTTTTT. Its translation: CASSKDRGQGDEKLFF.

Note on this clone: Mismatch with germline at one junction end may stem from a read error. The gene calls are TRBV28 and TRBJ1-5; D unresolved. This CDR3 is 11 amino acids long. Germline-derived CDR1 and CDR2 are MDHEN and SYDVKM. The CDR3 region has the DNA TGTGCCAGCAGTTTTTATCAGGCCCAGCATTTT. Protein sequence: CASSFYQAQHF.